This T cell receptor (beta chain) came from a study of CD8 T cells in ankylosing spondylitis. Only a few counts were recorded for this clonotype. One entry per CDR3 protein results from TCRdb running MiXCR on the 5' RACE reads. This table holds fewer than 400,000 distinct CDR3 sequences, 14% to 15% found once. Germline V gene data show CDR1 as ENHRY and CDR2 as SYGVKD. This CDR3 has 15 amino acids. Trimming removed 0 bases at V and 9 bases at J, with 18 bases between. The J gene is TRBJ2-7, the V gene TRBV10-3; D possibly corresponds to TRBD2 (5 bases). Sequencing input: blood, either unsorted or a sorted T cell fraction (not recorded which). This TCR derives from a male donor with ankylosing spondylitis or in good health (not recorded which). DNA of the CDR3: TGTGCCATCAGTGAGTCAGCGGTTTTACGCTTGGGGCAGTACTTC. Encoded protein: CAISESAVLRLGQYF.